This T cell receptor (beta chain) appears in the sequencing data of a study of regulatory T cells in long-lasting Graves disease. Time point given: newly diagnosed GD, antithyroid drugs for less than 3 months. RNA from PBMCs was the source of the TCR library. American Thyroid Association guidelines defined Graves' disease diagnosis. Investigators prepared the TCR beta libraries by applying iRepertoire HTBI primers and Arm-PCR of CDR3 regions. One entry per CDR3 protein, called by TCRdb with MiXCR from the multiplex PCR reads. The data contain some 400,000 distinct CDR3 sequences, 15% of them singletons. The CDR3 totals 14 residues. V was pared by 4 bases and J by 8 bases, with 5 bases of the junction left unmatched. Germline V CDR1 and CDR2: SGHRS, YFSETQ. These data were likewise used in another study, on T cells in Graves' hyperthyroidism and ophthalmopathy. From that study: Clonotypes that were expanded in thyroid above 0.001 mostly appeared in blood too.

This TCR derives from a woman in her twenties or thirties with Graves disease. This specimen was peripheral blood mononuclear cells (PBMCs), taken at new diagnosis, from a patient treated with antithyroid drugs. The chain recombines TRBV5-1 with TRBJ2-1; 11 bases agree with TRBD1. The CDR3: CASSAGQGAYEQFF. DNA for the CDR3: TGCGCCAGCAGCGCCGGACAGGGGGCCTATGAGCAGTTCTTC. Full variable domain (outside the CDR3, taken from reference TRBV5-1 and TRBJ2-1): KAGVTQTPRYLIKTRGQQVTLSCSPISGHRSVSWYQQTPGQGLQFLFEYFSETQRNKGNFPGRFSGRQFSNSRSEMNVSTLELGDSALYLCASSAGQGAYEQFFGPGTRLTVL.